This passage covers 26 T cell receptor beta chains from one sample sequenced in a study of T cell repertoires in cytomegalovirus infection. MiXCR was run by TCRdb on the reads, yielding one entry per CDR3 protein. The sample yields about 110,000 distinct CDR3 sequences, about 9.4% seen once. These receptors have no identified antigens. The sequencing input was PBMCs, sequenced either directly or after in vitro stimulation (not recorded which). These receptors originate from a human donor in good health (CMV status not recorded). Some clones in this sample may be carry-over from other donors' samples.

A word on this clonotype: A much bigger clone sits one base away, suggesting this may be a read error. This chain joins TRBV5-4 and TRBJ2-7, with D possibly matching TRBD2 (5 bases). CDR3 length: 14 amino acids. Germline-derived CDR1 and CDR2 are SGHNT and YYREEE (reference sequence). CDR3 DNA sequence: TGTGCCAGCAGCTTGTACGGGGATTCCTACGAGCGGTACGTC. Its translation is CASSLYGDSYERYV.

This clonotype appeared a few times. The chain carries TRBV3-1 and TRBJ1-5; 8 bases are a match to TRBD1. The CDR3 is made up of 14 amino acids. The germline gives CDR1 LGHDT, CDR2 YNNKEL (reference sequence). With 1 base clipped from V and 6 bases from J, the junction kept 2 bases outside the gene matches. CDR3 nucleotide sequence: TGTGCCAGCAGCCAAGGCAGGGGGCCTCAGCCCCAGCATTTT. Its translation is CASSQGRGPQPQHF.

The V gene is TRBV7-2, the J gene TRBJ2-7; 10 bases are a match to TRBD2. Germline V lookup: CDR1 SGHTA, CDR2 FQGNSA. The CDR3 is 14 amino acids. Trimming cost V 4 bases and J 12 bases; bases outside gene matches: 12. The CDR3 DNA follows: TGTGCCAGCAGCTCTCCGGGACTAGCGAGGGATCTGTACTTC. It codes for CASSSPGLARDLYF.

This clonotype was observed at least ten times. The CDR3 sequence: CATLQGNTEAFF. In nucleotides, the CDR3 is TGTGCCACGCTTCAGGGGAACACTGAAGCTTTCTTT. The genes are TRBV19 and TRBJ1-1, with a possible D match to TRBD1 (5 bases). Trimming cost V 10 bases and J 1 base, with 10 bases left between them. The germline V gene encodes CDR1 LNHDA and CDR2 SQIVND (reference sequence). This CDR3 spans 12 amino acids.

This clonotype has ten or more counts. The chain recombines TRBV7-8 with TRBJ2-3; 8 nucleotides align to TRBD2. The CDR3 has 17 residues. Trimming took 8 bases from V and 3 from J; bases not matched to a gene: 16. Germline loops: CDR1 SGHVS, CDR2 FQNEAQ. DNA of the CDR3: TGTGCCAGCCTTGGGGATTATAGCGGGATAAAAACAGATACGCAGTATTTT. It yields the protein CASLGDYSGIKTDTQYF.

This clonotype was seen many times. The V and J genes are TRBV7-9 and TRBJ2-1, with D maybe TRBD1 (6 bases). The length of the CDR3 is 15 residues. Trimming stripped 2 bases from V and 4 bases from J, with 12 bases between. The germline V gene has CDR1 SEHNR and CDR2 FQNEAQ (reference sequence). The CDR3 DNA reads TGTGCCAGCAGCTTACCAGGGGCTTCATACAATGAGCAGTTCTTC. As protein: CASSLPGASYNEQFF.

This clonotype has just a few counts. The genes are TRBV7-2 and TRBJ2-7; 11 bases are shared with TRBD2. The J segment lost 5 bases and the V segment lost 3 bases, leaving 6 bases of the junction unmatched. Germline V gene lookup returns CDR1 SGHTA and CDR2 FQGNSA. CDR3 length equals 15 residues. DNA of the CDR3: TGTGCCAGCAGCTTCCCTACTAGCGGGAGTAACGAGCAGTACTTC. As protein: CASSFPTSGSNEQYF.

This clonotype has ten or more counts. The chain has TRBV7-8 and TRBJ2-7; TRBD1 aligns across 8 bases. The CDR3 extends over 14 amino acids. V shed 0 bases, J shed 3 bases, and the junction held 1 base outside the gene matches. The germline CDR1 and CDR2 sequences are SGHVS and FQNEAQ. This CDR3 reads CASSLAGTGYEQYV. CDR3 coding DNA: TGTGCCAGCAGCTTAGCCGGGACAGGCTACGAGCAGTACGTC.

This clonotype was seen only a few times. V gene TRBV3-1 combines with J gene TRBJ2-1, with 15 bases lining up with TRBD2. The V gene end was trimmed by 5 bases and the J gene end by 15 bases; junction bases not matched to a gene: 5. Germline assignment: CDR1 LGHDT and CDR2 YNNKEL (reference sequence). The CDR3 runs 13 residues. CDR3 residues: CASSLGLAGGLFF. The CDR3 nucleotides are TGTGCCAGCAGCTTAGGACTAGCGGGAGGGCTGTTCTTC.

This clonotype has a count of ten or more. The CDR3 nucleotides read TGTGCCAGCAGTTTTGCCGGGGGTAGCTCCTATAATTCACCCCTCCACTTT. Encoded protein: CASSFAGGSSYNSPLHF. The genes are TRBV28 and TRBJ1-6, with D possibly being TRBD1 (5 bases). The V and J ends lost 3 bases and 0 bases respectively, with 12 bases between them. The CDR3 totals 17 residues. The germline V gene has CDR1 MDHEN and CDR2 SYDVKM.

This clonotype was recorded many times. The V call is TRBV7-2, the J call TRBJ1-5; possible D gene TRBD1, 6 bases. The length of the CDR3 is 15 residues. The V gene lost 4 bases and the J gene lost 7 bases, with 17 bases spanning the gap. In germline, CDR1 is SGHTA, CDR2 FQGNSA. In DNA, the CDR3 is TGTGCCAGCAGCTCCGAACTTGGGGGCCGGCAGCCCCAGCATTTT. It translates to CASSSELGGRQPQHF.

The chain couples TRBV30 to TRBJ1-2; the match to TRBD1 covers 9 bases. The J segment lost 8 bases and the V segment lost 3 bases, leaving 4 bases of the junction unmatched. CDR1 GTSNPN and CDR2 SVGIG come from the germline V gene (reference sequence). The CDR3 length is 12 residues. The CDR3 coding sequence is TGTGCCTGGAGCAGGACAGGGGACGGCTACACCTTC. Amino acid sequence: CAWSRTGDGYTF.

The sample holds many counts of this clonotype. V usage is TRBV28 and J usage is TRBJ2-1; 10 bases match TRBD1. The CDR3 spans 16 residues. The germline CDR1 and CDR2 sequences are MDHEN and SYDVKM. V was pared by 6 bases and J by 4 bases, with 9 bases of the junction left unmatched. The CDR3 nucleotides are TGTGCCAGCAGCAGTCCGACAGGGGGCGTATACAATGAGCAGTTCTTC. Translating gives CASSSPTGGVYNEQFF.

The DNA of the CDR3 is TGTGCCAGCAGCGCCGGGACACCCGTGGGCTACACCTTC. This encodes CASSAGTPVGYTF. The V call is TRBV9, the J call TRBJ1-2; possible D gene TRBD1, 6 bases. Germline lookup yields CDR1 SGDLS and CDR2 YYNGEE. This CDR3 is built from 13 residues. The V end lost 3 bases, the J end lost 8 bases, and 14 bases lay between the germline ends.

This clonotype was seen at least ten times. This chain connects TRBV7-2 to TRBJ2-3; the D gene is possibly TRBD2 (7 bases). Germline values: CDR1 SGHTA, CDR2 FQGNSA. This CDR3 has 17 residues. V was pared by 0 bases and J by 1 base, with 14 bases between. As DNA, the CDR3 is TGTGCCAGCAGCTTAGCCTTCGCGGGGGCTGGCACAGATACGCAGTATTTT. It encodes CASSLAFAGAGTDTQYF.

The chain carries TRBV7-2 and TRBJ2-1; 9 bases map to TRBD2. V was clipped by 4 bases and J by 8 bases; unmatched bases: 9. The germline gives CDR1 SGHTA, CDR2 FQGNSA. This CDR3 spans 15 amino acids. The CDR3 region has the DNA TGTGCCAGCAGCTCTCTAGCGGGGCCCTGGGATGAGCAGTTCTTC. Translated: CASSSLAGPWDEQFF.

In its sample, this clonotype was seen many times. V is TRBV27 and J is TRBJ2-7; TRBD1 aligns across 7 bases. Germline CDR1 reads MNHEY; CDR2 reads SMNVEV (reference sequence). After removal of 2 bases from V and 2 bases from J, the junction contained 6 bases not matched to a gene. The CDR3 has 15 residues. The chain's CDR3 is CASSLRRGQAYEQYF. The CDR3 DNA reads as TGTGCCAGCAGTTTACGCCGAGGACAGGCCTACGAGCAGTACTTC.

This clonotype was detected many times. The chain has TRBV7-2 and TRBJ2-3; the D gene is possibly TRBD1 (6 bases). The germline V and J ends were trimmed by 1 base and 4 bases, with 12 bases remaining between them. The germline CDR1 and CDR2 sequences are SGHTA and FQGNSA. The CDR3 spans 15 residues. CDR3 nucleotides: TGTGCCAGCAGCTTAGGTAACCAGGGGTCAGATACGCAGTATTTT. Its translation: CASSLGNQGSDTQYF.

This sequence joins TRBV6-6 and TRBJ2-3; D uncertain. The V and J ends lost 4 bases and 3 bases respectively, with 17 bases between them. The CDR3 sequence is 16 residues long. Germline V gene lookup returns CDR1 MNHNY and CDR2 SVGAGI (reference sequence). The CDR3 region is CASSSGLIASTDTQYF. The CDR3 DNA follows: TGTGCCAGCAGTTCCGGCCTGATAGCCAGTACAGATACGCAGTATTTT.

The chain couples TRBV5-1 to TRBJ2-1, with 9 bases fitting TRBD2. Germline CDR1 is SGHRS and CDR2 is YFSETQ. The V gene end was trimmed by 0 bases and the J gene end by 0 bases; junction bases not matched to a gene: 10. This CDR3 has 19 amino acids. The CDR3 bases are TGCGCCAGCAGCTTGGCCTTGGCTAGCGGGGCTAGCTCCTACAATGAGCAGTTCTTC. It encodes CASSLALASGASSYNEQFF.

This clonotype was recorded many times. The chain employs TRBV6-2 or TRBV6-3 and TRBJ2-7; D remains ambiguous. This CDR3 region has 16 residues. The germline V gene encodes CDR1 MNHEY and CDR2 SVGEGT. V was clipped by 4 bases and J by 0 bases, with 16 bases between them. The DNA for the CDR3 is TGTGCCAGCAGTTGGACCACAGCATCAAGCTCCTACGAGCAGTACTTC. As protein: CASSWTTASSSYEQYF.

Relative to its sample, this clonotype is medium-sized. The V and J genes are TRBV27 and TRBJ2-1, with 12 bases fitting TRBD2. Germline CDR1 and CDR2: MNHEY and SMNVEV (reference sequence). This CDR3 spans 15 amino acids. The trim removed 6 bases at V and 6 bases at J, leaving 6 bases unmatched. Written as DNA, the CDR3 is TGTGCCAGCAGCACACTAGCGGGAGGCTCCAATGAGCAGTTCTTC. Translation: CASSTLAGGSNEQFF.

Ten or more counts support this clonotype. The chain links TRBV7-2 to TRBJ2-1; 10 bases agree with TRBD2. The CDR3 contains 19 residues. J was trimmed by 8 bases and V by 1 base; bases with no gene match: 17. The germline V gene has CDR1 SGHTA and CDR2 FQGNSA. This CDR3 is CASSLVFWGASGSLDEQFF. DNA for the CDR3: TGTGCCAGCAGCTTAGTATTTTGGGGGGCTAGCGGGAGTTTGGATGAGCAGTTCTTC.

This sequence joins TRBV30 and TRBJ1-1; D ambiguous. Germline-derived CDR1 and CDR2 are GTSNPN and SVGIG (reference sequence). The CDR3 sequence is 13 residues long. Trimming pared 6 bases from V and 2 bases from J, leaving 13 bases between. As DNA, the CDR3 is TGTGCCTGTCAACTGAAGCTTAACACTGAAGCTTTCTTT. The encoded protein is CACQLKLNTEAFF. The complete variable domain, with remaining parts taken from reference TRBV30 and TRBJ1-1, reads SQTIHQWPATLVQPVGSPLSLECTVEGTSNPNLYWYRQAAGRGLQLLFYSVGIGQISSEVPQNLSASRPQDRQFILSSKKLLLSDSGFYLCACQLKLNTEAFFGQGTRLTVV.

The rearrangement uses TRBV7-2 and TRBJ2-3; 8 bases map to TRBD2. CDR3 size: 15 residues. Germline CDR1 reads SGHTA; CDR2 reads FQGNSA. With V trimmed by 4 bases and J by 0 bases, 3 bases remained unmatched. CDR3 nucleotide sequence: TGTGCCAGCAGCTCCGGGACTAGTAGCACAGATACGCAGTATTTT. Translation gives CASSSGTSSTDTQYF.

The V and J genes are TRBV4-3 and TRBJ1-6; TRBD1 agrees at 9 bases. This CDR3 is 15 amino acids long. The germline V gene encodes CDR1 LGHNA and CDR2 YSLEER. V dropped 4 bases and J dropped 7; count of bases not matched to a gene: 5. The CDR3 sequence is CASSPGQGRNSPLHF. In nucleotides, the CDR3 is TGCGCCAGCAGCCCCGGACAGGGGCGAAATTCACCCCTCCACTTT.